The clone carrying this TCR beta chain came up many times. What it binds is unknown. The library was built for alpha chains, so this beta chain is an off-target read and its size means little. This record belongs to a study of spatial heterogeneity in lung cancer. Study information: On average, each unique TCR and UMI combination appeared more than ten times in raw reads.

The study's findings and limits: There were more appearances of ubiquitous expanded tumor TCRs in blood at resection than at follow-up.

The CDR3 extends over 15 amino acids. The V gene end was trimmed by 5 bases and the J gene end by 6 bases; junction bases not matched to a gene: 10. The germline CDR1 and CDR2 sequences are MNHEY and SMNVEV (reference sequence). Every cDNA TCR molecule received its own unique molecular identifier. TCRdb re-called the 5' RACE reads with MiXCR, one entry per CDR3 protein. The repertoire has over 10,000 distinct CDR3 sequences, about 3.8% of them found once; the top ten carry roughly 45%. The time point was: sample taken at primary tumor resection. Sequencing was performed on whole RNA extracted from tumor and nontumor lung tissue, or from frozen PBMC, and the material was left unsorted. The roughly 68 donors had untreated early-stage non-small cell lung cancer.

The chain carries TRBV27 and TRBJ2-7; 10 nucleotides match TRBD1. The specimen comprised PBMCs, sampled at surgery. The receptor's source is a male donor with early-stage non-small cell lung cancer. CDR3 sequence: CASSLRQGAGTEQYF. For the CDR3, the DNA is TGTGCCAGCAGTCTACGACAGGGGGCCGGAACCGAGCAGTACTTC.